These 12 T cell receptor beta chains originate from one sample sequenced in a study of regulatory T cells in long-lasting Graves disease. Time point: newly diagnosed GD, antithyroid drugs for less than 3 months. Making the TCR library involved RNA that had been extracted from PBMCs. TCR beta libraries were built with iRepertoire HTBI primers and Arm-PCR of CDR3 regions. TCRdb analysed the multiplex PCR reads with MiXCR anew, one entry per CDR3 protein. The repertoire holds roughly 380,000 distinct CDR3 sequences, with 15% to 17% as singletons. Sequencing used peripheral blood mononuclear cells (PBMCs), obtained at new diagnosis, from a patient treated with antithyroid drugs. The receptors here all came from a female donor with Graves disease.

This clonotype was recorded many times. The chain joins TRBV24-1 to TRBJ1-5; unclear D gene. CDR1 is KGHDR, CDR2 SFDVKD, per germline. This CDR3 is built from 16 residues. Deletions cut 6 bases from V and 0 bases from J, with 14 bases between. CDR3 in DNA: TGTGCCACCAGTCCGAAAGGAGTCGATAGCAATCAGCCCCAGCATTTT. It yields the protein CATSPKGVDSNQPQHF.

In its sample, this clonotype was seen many times. The chain has TRBV6-5 and TRBJ1-2; D is possibly TRBD1 (5 bases). CDR3 length: 14 residues. CDR1 is MNHEY, CDR2 SVGAGI, per germline. V lost 0 bases to trimming and J lost 4 bases, with 9 bases between them. The DNA of the CDR3 is TGTGCCAGCAGTTACTCGGCAGGGACCTATGGCTACACCTTC. Its protein is CASSYSAGTYGYTF.

The sample holds many counts of this clonotype. V is TRBV10-1 and J is TRBJ2-3; no clear D gene. V was trimmed by 10 bases and J by 6 bases, leaving 17 bases between them. Germline CDR1 WNHNN, CDR2 SYGVQD (reference sequence). The CDR3 consists of 13 residues. This chain's CDR3 is CATADGPGDTQYF. CDR3 coding DNA: TGCGCCACCGCGGATGGACCCGGTGATACGCAGTATTTT.

This clonotype was observed a few times. The chain links TRBV11-2 to TRBJ2-2; a weak D match, TRBD2 (6 bases). In germline, CDR1 is SGHAT, CDR2 FQNNGV. V shed 1 base and J shed 4 bases, with 10 bases lying between them. The CDR3 consists of 15 residues. The CDR3 DNA reads as TGTGCCAGCAGCTTAGTTCGGGGAGGCACCGGGGAGCTGTTTTTT. This gives the protein CASSLVRGGTGELFF.

The chain uses TRBV6-5 and TRBJ2-7; 7 bases agree with TRBD1. CDR1 and CDR2 from the germline V gene are MNHEY and SVGAGI. After removal of 0 bases from V and 6 bases from J, the junction contained 5 bases not matched to a gene. This CDR3 has 14 residues. CDR3 nucleotide sequence: TGTGCCAGCAGTTACTCCGGCACAGGGGCCGAGCAGTACTTC. It translates to CASSYSGTGAEQYF.

This clonotype turned up a few times. As DNA, the CDR3 is TGCGCCAGCAGCCAGGGGGGGCTAGGCGAGCAGTTCTTC. Encoded protein: CASSQGGLGEQFF. The chain links TRBV4-1 to TRBJ2-1; a weak D match, TRBD2 (7 bases). Germline CDR1 is MGHRA and CDR2 is YSYEKL. The V end was cut by 3 bases, the J end by 10 bases, with 13 bases between. The CDR3 contains 13 residues.

This clonotype was counted ten times or more. This may stem from a read error, because a much larger clone lies one nucleotide away. The rearrangement links TRBV20-1 to TRBJ1-1; D may be TRBD1 (5 bases). Germline loops: CDR1 DFQATT, CDR2 SNEGSKA (reference sequence). The CDR3 is 14 amino acids. CDR3 nucleotide sequence: TGCAGTGCTAGGCCTGACAGCTTGAACACTGAATCTTTCTTT. Encoded protein: CSARPDSLNTESFF.

Concerning this clonotype: This may be a read error, as it is one base from a much larger clone. CDR3 DNA sequence: TGTGCCAGCAGTGACTCAGATATCGAATATGGGGTGAGGTTTGGTGAACAGCCCCAGCATTTT. Amino acid sequence: CASSDSDIEYGVRFGEQPQHF. The chain has TRBV6-2 or TRBV6-3 and TRBJ1-5; D remains ambiguous. CDR1 MNHEY and CDR2 SVGEGT come from the germline V gene. The CDR3 contains 21 residues.

The table lists this clonotype with many counts. CDR3: CAYPRGVSRNQPQHF. CDR3 nucleotide sequence: TGTGCCTATCCAAGGGGCGTCTCTCGCAATCAGCCCCAGCATTTT. This chain links TRBV7-4 with TRBJ1-5, with D possibly matching TRBD1 (5 bases). Germline assignment: CDR1 SGHVT and CDR2 SQSDAQ. The CDR3 length is 15 residues. V was shortened by 11 bases and J by 2 bases, with 19 bases between the two germline ends.

This clonotype has ten or more counts. The chain has TRBV5-4 and TRBJ1-4, with a possible D match to TRBD1 (5 bases). Trimming shortened V by 1 base and J by 3 bases, and 16 bases separated the two germline ends. Per the germline V gene, CDR1 is SGHNT and CDR2 is YYREEE (reference sequence). The CDR3 consists of 17 residues. Here the CDR3 reads CASSLPSGRAPNEKLFF. The CDR3 bases are TGTGCCAGCAGCTTGCCGTCAGGGAGGGCCCCTAATGAAAAACTGTTTTTT.

In this sample, this clonotype turned up many times. The chain recombines TRBV3-1 with TRBJ1-1; 7 bases fit TRBD1. CDR1 and CDR2 (germline): LGHDT, YNNKEL (reference sequence). Losses at the gene ends were 4 bases for V and 3 bases for J; bases not matched to a gene: 5. CDR3 length: 14 amino acids. In nucleotides, the CDR3 is TGTGCCAGCAGCCGAGGGGGCATGGACACTGAAGCTTTCTTT. Protein: CASSRGGMDTEAFF.

At least ten counts were recorded for this clonotype. The CDR3 coding sequence is TGCGCCAGCAGCCAAGCTTACGCCCACTCCTACAATGAGCAGTTCTTC. Protein: CASSQAYAHSYNEQFF. This rearrangement joins TRBV4-3 to TRBJ2-1; D is uncertain. Germline V CDR1 and CDR2: LGHNA, YSLEER. CDR3 size: 16 residues. With 1 base removed from V and 0 bases from J, the gap between germline ends came to 10 bases.